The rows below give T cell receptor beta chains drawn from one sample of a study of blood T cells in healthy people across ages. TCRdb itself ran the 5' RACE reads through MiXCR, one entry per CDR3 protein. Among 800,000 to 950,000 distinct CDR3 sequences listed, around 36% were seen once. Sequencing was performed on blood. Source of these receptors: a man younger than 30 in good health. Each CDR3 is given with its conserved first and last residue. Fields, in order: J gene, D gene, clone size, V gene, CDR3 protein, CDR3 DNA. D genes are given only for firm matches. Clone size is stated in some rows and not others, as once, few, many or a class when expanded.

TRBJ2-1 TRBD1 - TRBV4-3 CASSQDVTGTGSYEQFF TGCGCCAGCAGCCAAGATGTTACCGGGACAGGATCCTACGAGCAGTTCTTC
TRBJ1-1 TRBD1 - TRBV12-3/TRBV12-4 CASSSDRANTEAFF TGTGCCAGCAGTTCGGACAGGGCAAATACTGAAGCTTTCTTT
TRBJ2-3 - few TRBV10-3 CAIGGGGSTTDTQYF TGTGCCATCGGGGGAGGCGGTAGTACGACAGATACGCAGTATTTT
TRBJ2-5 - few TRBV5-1 CASTYRSGYNEQYF TGCGCCAGCACCTACCGCTCAGGGTACAATGAGCAGTACTTC
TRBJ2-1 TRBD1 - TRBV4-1 CASSQVWDRGGYNEQFF TGCGCCAGCAGCCAAGTTTGGGACAGGGGGGGCTACAATGAGCAGTTCTTC
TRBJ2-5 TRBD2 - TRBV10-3 CAIKEGLQETQYF TGTGCCATCAAGGAGGGACTACAAGAGACCCAGTACTTC
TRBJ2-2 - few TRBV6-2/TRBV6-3 CASSYARMNTGELFF TGTGCCAGCAGTTATGCCAGGATGAACACCGGGGAGCTGTTTTTT
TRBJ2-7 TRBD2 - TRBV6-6 CASSPRPSGGINEQYF TGTGCCAGCAGCCCCAGGCCTAGCGGGGGGATCAATGAGCAGTACTTC
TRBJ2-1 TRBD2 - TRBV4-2 CASSQDKGTSYNEQFF TGTGCCAGCAGCCAAGATAAGGGGACTAGCTACAATGAGCAGTTCTTC
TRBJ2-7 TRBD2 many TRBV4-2 CASSQGPSGGELKVYEQYF TGTGCCAGCAGCCAAGGACCTAGCGGAGGCGAACTGAAAGTCTACGAGCAGTACTTC
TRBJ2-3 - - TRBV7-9 CASSIAGQVTDTQYF TGTGCCAGCAGCATAGCGGGACAGGTGACAGATACGCAGTATTTT
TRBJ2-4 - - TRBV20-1 CSTRSLREQYF TGCAGTACGCGGTCTCTACGGGAGCAGTACTTC
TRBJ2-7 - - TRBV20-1 CSAPLGALSYEQYF TGCAGTGCCCCCCTGGGGGCGCTCTCCTACGAGCAGTACTTC
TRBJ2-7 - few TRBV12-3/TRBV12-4 CASMKTGSWGEQYF TGTGCCAGTATGAAAACAGGGAGCTGGGGAGAGCAGTACTTC
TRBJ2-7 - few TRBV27 CASSFGVLGQYF TGTGCCAGCAGTTTCGGCGTCCTGGGGCAGTACTTC
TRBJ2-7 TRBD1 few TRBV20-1 CSARMGQTYNEQYF TGCAGTGCTAGGATGGGACAGACCTACAATGAGCAGTACTTC
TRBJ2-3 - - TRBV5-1 CASSFPKGKGSRTDTQYF TGCGCCAGCAGCTTCCCCAAAGGAAAAGGGTCGCGCACAGATACGCAGTATTTT
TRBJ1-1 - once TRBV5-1 CASGLSGLEAEAFF TGCGCCAGCGGCTTGAGCGGGCTCGAGGCTGAAGCTTTCTTT
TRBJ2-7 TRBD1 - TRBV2 CASRRDRVDYEQYF TGTGCCAGCAGGAGGGACAGGGTTGACTACGAGCAGTACTTC
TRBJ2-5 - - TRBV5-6 CASSLSAAETQYF TGTGCCAGCAGCTTATCAGCGGCAGAGACCCAGTACTTC
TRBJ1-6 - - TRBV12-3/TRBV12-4 CASSTGTLWASPLHF TGTGCCAGCAGTACCGGGACCCTGTGGGCTTCACCCCTCCACTTT
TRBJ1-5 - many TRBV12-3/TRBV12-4 CASSLATGLNQPQHF TGTGCCAGCAGTTTAGCGACAGGACTCAATCAGCCCCAGCATTTT
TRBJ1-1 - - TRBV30 CAWSVQAVGEAFF TGTGCCTGGAGTGTACAAGCTGTCGGTGAAGCTTTCTTT
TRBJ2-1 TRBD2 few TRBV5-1 CASSKGLAGVGSYNEQFF TGCGCCAGCAGCAAGGGACTAGCGGGGGTAGGGTCCTACAATGAGCAGTTCTTC
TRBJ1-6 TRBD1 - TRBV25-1 CASSEFRGQGFGSYNSPLHF TGTGCCAGCAGTGAATTTCGGGGACAGGGTTTCGGCTCCTATAATTCACCCCTCCACTTT
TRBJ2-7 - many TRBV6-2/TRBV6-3 CASSRGDEQYF TGTGCCAGCAGTAGGGGGGACGAGCAGTACTTC
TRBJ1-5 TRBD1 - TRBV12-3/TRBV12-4 CASSSQGQGYQPQHF TGTGCCAGCAGTTCGCAGGGACAGGGGTATCAGCCCCAGCATTTT
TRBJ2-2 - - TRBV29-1 CSGGNTGELFF TGCAGCGGAGGGAACACCGGGGAGCTGTTTTTT
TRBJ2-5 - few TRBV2 CASSEAGSGPETQYF TGTGCCAGCAGTGAAGCAGGGTCGGGTCCGGAGACCCAGTACTTC
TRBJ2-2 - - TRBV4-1 CASSQGFGGNGELFF TGCGCCAGCAGCCAAGGCTTCGGTGGGAACGGGGAGCTGTTTTTT
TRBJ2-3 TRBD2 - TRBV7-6 CASSLQAGSTDTQYF TGTGCCAGCAGCTTACAAGCGGGGAGCACAGATACGCAGTATTTT
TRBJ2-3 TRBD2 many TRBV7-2 CASRHRTRGDTQYF TGTGCCAGCAGGCATCGGACTAGGGGAGATACGCAGTATTTT
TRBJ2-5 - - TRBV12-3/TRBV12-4 CASMTTPQVTQYF TGTGCCAGCATGACTACACCGCAAGTGACCCAGTACTTC
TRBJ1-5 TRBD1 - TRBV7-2 CASSTGGAYSNQPQHF TGTGCCAGCAGTACAGGGGGGGCTTATAGCAATCAGCCCCAGCATTTT
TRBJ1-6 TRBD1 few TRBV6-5 CASSNTGDGYNSPLHF TGTGCCAGCAGTAATACAGGGGATGGATATAATTCACCCCTCCACTTT
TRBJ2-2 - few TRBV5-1 CASSGEMNTGELFF TGCGCCAGCTCAGGAGAAATGAACACCGGGGAGCTGTTTTTT
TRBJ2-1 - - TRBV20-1 CSASVLGLSDEQFF TGCAGTGCTAGTGTCCTGGGGCTTTCGGATGAGCAGTTCTTC
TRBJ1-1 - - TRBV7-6 CASSNPSGQGTPFF TGTGCCAGCAGCAATCCCTCGGGGCAGGGGACACCTTTCTTT
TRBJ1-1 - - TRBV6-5 CANTSPDGWGNTEAFF TGTGCCAATACCTCTCCTGATGGTTGGGGGAACACTGAAGCTTTCTTT
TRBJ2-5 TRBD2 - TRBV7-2 CASSSARTSGATYQETQYF TGTGCCAGCAGCTCAGCCCGGACTAGCGGGGCTACGTACCAAGAGACCCAGTACTTC
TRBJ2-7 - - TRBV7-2 CASSSPPEQYF TGTGCCAGCAGCTCCCCACCCGAGCAGTACTTC
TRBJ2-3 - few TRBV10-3 CATAGTTGDTQYF TGTGCCACCGCGGGTACAACAGGTGACACGCAGTATTTT
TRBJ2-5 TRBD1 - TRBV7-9 CASSRTGRKTQYF TGTGCCAGCAGCCGGACAGGGAGGAAGACCCAGTACTTC
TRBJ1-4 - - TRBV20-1 CSARDQTGQGEKLFF TGCAGTGCTAGAGATCAAACCGGCCAAGGTGAAAAACTGTTTTTT
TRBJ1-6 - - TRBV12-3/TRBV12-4 CASSVAEYDSPLHF TGTGCCAGCAGTGTAGCGGAGTACGATTCACCCCTCCACTTT
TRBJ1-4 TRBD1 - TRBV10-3 CAISESTQGGRSGEKLFF TGTGCCATCAGTGAGTCGACTCAAGGGGGCCGATCAGGAGAAAAACTGTTTTTT
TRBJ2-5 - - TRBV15 CATSSPNGLSKETQYF TGTGCCACCAGCAGCCCTAACGGACTAAGTAAAGAGACCCAGTACTTC
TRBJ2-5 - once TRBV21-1 CASGTFSLAGGRSSHNEQYF TGTGCCAGCGGGACTTTTAGCCTAGCGGGGGGGCGCTCATCCCACAATGAGCAGTACTTC
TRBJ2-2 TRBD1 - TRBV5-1 CASSLAGGLNTGELFF TGCGCCAGCAGCTTGGCAGGGGGTCTGAACACCGGGGAGCTGTTTTTT
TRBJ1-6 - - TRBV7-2 CASSLGLGGVGYNSPLHF TGTGCCAGCAGCTTAGGTCTGGGGGGCGTTGGGTATAATTCACCCCTCCACTTT
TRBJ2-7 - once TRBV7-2 CASSRDQVYEQYF TGTGCCAGCAGCCGGGACCAAGTTTACGAGCAGTACTTC
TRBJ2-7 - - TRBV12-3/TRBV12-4 CASSLGVGADEQYF TGTGCCAGCAGTTTAGGCGTCGGGGCCGATGAGCAGTACTTC
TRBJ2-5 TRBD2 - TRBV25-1 CASSEFGVERGAETQYF TGTGCCAGCAGTGAATTCGGGGTGGAGCGGGGGGCAGAGACCCAGTACTTC
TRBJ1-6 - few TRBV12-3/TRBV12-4 CASSWRSSYNSPLHF TGTGCCAGCAGTTGGAGGAGCTCCTATAATTCACCCCTCCACTTT
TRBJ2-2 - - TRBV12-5 CASGPRDGVGTGELFF TGTGCTAGTGGTCCGCGCGACGGGGTGGGGACCGGGGAGCTGTTTTTT
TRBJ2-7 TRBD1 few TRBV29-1 CSVESPDRGYNEQYF TGCAGCGTTGAGTCTCCGGACAGGGGCTACAATGAGCAGTACTTC
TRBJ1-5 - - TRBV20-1 CSARDGHHSNQPQHF TGCAGTGCTAGGGACGGACACCATAGCAATCAGCCCCAGCATTTT